The 12 T cell receptor beta chains reported below all come from one sample, sequenced in a study of breast tumors, draining lymph nodes, adjacent tissues. Via MiXCR, TCRdb re-called the multiplex PCR reads, giving one row per CDR3 protein. The sample holds approximately 37,000 distinct CDR3 sequences, 36% seen once. The sequencing sample was made of breast tumor tissue. These receptors were obtained from a female donor with breast cancer. Some clones in this sample may be carry-over from other donors' samples.

This clonotype has only a few counts. This may arise from a read error, as a much more abundant clone is one base away. This chain connects TRBV24-1 to TRBJ2-1, with D uncertain. The germline V and J ends were trimmed by 3 bases and 6 bases, with 2 bases remaining between them. The CDR3 covers 11 residues. The germline gives CDR1 KGHDR, CDR2 SFDVKD. The CDR3 here is CATSDVNEQFF. DNA for the CDR3: TGTGCCACCAGTGATGTCAATGAGCAGTTCTTC.

This clonotype showed up many times. This chain links TRBV12-3 or TRBV12-4 with TRBJ1-3; D unresolved. This CDR3 contains 15 residues. The ends were cut back, 5 bases at V and 4 bases at J, with 15 bases in the middle. The CDR3 region has the DNA TGTGCCAGCAGTCCGAGATCGACTGGAGGAAACACCATATATTTT. Amino acid sequence: CASSPRSTGGNTIYF.

This clonotype was recorded at least ten times. V is TRBV12-3 or TRBV12-4 and J is TRBJ1-2; D possibly corresponds to TRBD1 (5 bases). The CDR3 consists of 13 residues. Trimming shortened V by 3 bases and J by 2 bases, and 7 bases separated the two germline ends. The CDR3 coding sequence is TGTGCCAGCAGTTTCCGGGACAACTATGGCTACACCTTC. It yields the protein CASSFRDNYGYTF.

The chain is built from TRBV7-9 and TRBJ1-2; 7 bases are a match to TRBD1. Germline V gene lookup returns CDR1 SEHNR and CDR2 FQNEAQ (reference sequence). The CDR3 consists of 13 residues. Losses at the gene ends were 0 bases for V and 6 bases for J; bases not matched to a gene: 1. Here the CDR3 reads CASSLAQGHGYTF. The DNA for the CDR3 is TGTGCCAGCAGCTTAGCACAGGGGCATGGCTACACCTTC.

This clonotype was counted ten times or more. The rearrangement joins TRBV5-1 to TRBJ1-2; possible D gene TRBD1, 5 bases. V dropped 0 bases and J dropped 2 bases, with 8 bases sitting between them. This CDR3 comprises 14 residues. From germline, CDR1 is SGHRS and CDR2 YFSETQ. The CDR3 reads CASSLGGDNYGYTF. The CDR3, as DNA: TGCGCCAGCAGCTTGGGGGGGGACAACTATGGCTACACCTTC.

This clonotype was observed at least ten times. V gene TRBV5-8 combines with J gene TRBJ2-3; the match to TRBD2 covers 13 bases. This CDR3 comprises 15 residues. V dropped 4 bases and J dropped 6; count of bases not matched to a gene: 5. Per germline, CDR1 SGHTS and CDR2 YDEGEE. CDR3 residues: CASSRGTSGMDTQYF. The DNA of the CDR3 is TGTGCCAGCAGCCGAGGGACTAGCGGGATGGATACGCAGTATTTT. Based on the CDR3 plus reference TRBV5-8 and TRBJ2-3, the full variable domain is EAGVTQSPTHLIKTRGQQATLRCSPISGHTSVYWYQQALGLGLQFLLWYDEGEERNRGNFPPRFSGRQFPNYSSELNVNALELEDSALYLCASSRGTSGMDTQYFGPGTRLTVL.

Notes on this clonotype: A much larger clone differs from this one at a single base, so this may be a read error. The chain joins TRBV3-1 to TRBJ1-4, with TRBD1 matching over 9 bases. Germline V gives CDR1 LGHDT, CDR2 YNNKEL (reference sequence). The CDR3 extends over 15 amino acids. The CDR3 bases are TGTGCCGGCAGCCAGCTCGGACAGGGGCAGGGAAAACTGTTTTTT. Translated: CAGSQLGQGQGKLFF.

The rearrangement joins TRBV11-3 to TRBJ2-7; D may be TRBD1 or TRBD2 (5 bases each). Germline assignment: CDR1 SGHNT and CDR2 YENEEA. The germline V and J ends were trimmed by 6 bases and 2 bases, with 8 bases remaining between them. The CDR3 contains 12 residues. The CDR3 DNA reads as TGTGCCAGCAGGGGACGTGCCTACGAGCAGTACTTC. Amino acids: CASRGRAYEQYF.

V is TRBV6-1 and J is TRBJ2-7, with 10 nucleotides matching TRBD1. Losses at the gene ends were 6 bases for V and 5 bases for J; bases not matched to a gene: 10. CDR1 is MNHNS and CDR2 is SASEGT in the germline V gene. CDR3 length equals 15 residues. CDR3 residues: CASRKDRGLENEQYF. DNA of the CDR3: TGTGCCAGCAGAAAAGACAGGGGGCTTGAGAACGAGCAGTACTTC.

This clonotype was picked up many times. The J gene is TRBJ2-7, the V gene TRBV6-2 or TRBV6-3; D might be TRBD2 (5 bases). There are 14 residues in the CDR3. The V end lost 2 bases, the J end lost 4 bases, and 12 bases lay between the germline ends. CDR1 MNHEY and CDR2 SVGEGT come from the germline V gene. CDR3 protein: CASSYKGRGYEQYF. The DNA of the CDR3 is TGTGCCAGCAGTTACAAGGGCCGGGGATACGAGCAGTACTTC.

This clonotype occurred many times. The chain couples TRBV20-1 to TRBJ2-5; D remains ambiguous. This CDR3 contains 13 residues. Germline V gives CDR1 DFQATT, CDR2 SNEGSKA (reference sequence). V was clipped by 3 bases and J by 5 bases, with 13 bases between them. The CDR3 bases are TGCAGTGCTAGTTTAGTGGGTCGGGAGACCCAGTACTTC. This gives the protein CSASLVGRETQYF.

This clonotype was observed many times. The chain recombines TRBV25-1 with TRBJ1-2; 11 bases fit TRBD1. CDR3 length: 14 amino acids. J was trimmed by 8 bases and V by 3 bases; bases with no gene match: 5. Germline V gene data show CDR1 as MGHDK and CDR2 as SYGVNS. CDR3 region: CASSEDRGPRGYTF. The CDR3 DNA reads as TGTGCCAGCAGTGAGGACAGGGGGCCACGAGGCTACACCTTC.